The T cell receptor (beta chain) described here comes from a study of persistence of HIV-infected CD4 T cells. In the study overall: CD4+ T cells responding to CMV or HIV-1 Gag were isolated.

The length of the CDR3 is 11 residues. The V and J ends lost 3 bases and 8 bases respectively, with 10 bases between them. Germline V gene lookup returns CDR1 SQVTM and CDR2 ANQGSEA. In the case of this clone: What it binds is unknown.

Stimulation used approximately 9.1 ug/mL lysate from CMV-infected fibroblasts. Sorted nonresponding memory CD4+ T cells were CD40L-negative, CD69-negative, CD45RO-high. Suppressive ART was started during chronic HIV-1 infection in these adults. The libraries were made with immunoSEQ version 4 in survey mode. Sequencing was performed with immunoSEQ multiplex PCR; in TCRdb, only in-frame clones are kept and a portion is missing. The table lists tens of thousands of clones, about 80% of them singletons. This sequence originates from an adult man with HIV who was CMV-seropositive. This specimen was CD4+ T cells sorted from PBMCs after approximately 20-hour stimulation, taken from a patient who received antiretroviral therapy. The chain carries TRBV29-1 and TRBJ1-2; D possibly corresponds to TRBD1 (6 bases). The CDR3 loop is CSVDLQGGYTF. DNA for the CDR3: TGCAGCGTTGATTTACAGGGAGGCTACACCTTC.